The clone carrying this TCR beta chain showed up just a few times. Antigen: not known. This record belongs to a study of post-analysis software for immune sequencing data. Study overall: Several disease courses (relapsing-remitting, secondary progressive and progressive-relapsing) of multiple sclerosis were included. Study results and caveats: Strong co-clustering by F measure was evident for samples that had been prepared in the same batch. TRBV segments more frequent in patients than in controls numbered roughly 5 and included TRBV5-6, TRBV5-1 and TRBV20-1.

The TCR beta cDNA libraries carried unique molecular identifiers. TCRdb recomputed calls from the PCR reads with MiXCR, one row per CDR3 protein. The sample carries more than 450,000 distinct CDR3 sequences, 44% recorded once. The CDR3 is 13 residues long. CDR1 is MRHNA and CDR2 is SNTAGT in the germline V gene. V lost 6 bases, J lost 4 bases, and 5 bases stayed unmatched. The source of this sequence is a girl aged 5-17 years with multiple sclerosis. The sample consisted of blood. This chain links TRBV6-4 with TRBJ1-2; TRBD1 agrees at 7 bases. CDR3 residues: CASRGQVGYGYTF. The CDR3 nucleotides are TGTGCCAGCAGAGGACAGGTCGGCTATGGCTACACCTTC.